The entry below gives a single TCR beta chain sequence along with its context. This table comes from immunoSEQ multiplex PCR, and its TCRdb copy is limited to in-frame clones, with some not included. The data contain approximately 140,000 clones, under 95% of them singletons. The sample comes from a study of control samples from healthy donors and cancer patients. Germline V gives CDR1 MNHEY, CDR2 SVGAGI. The CDR3 is 14 amino acids. V lost 6 bases to trimming and J lost 5 bases, with 14 bases between them. This chain joins TRBV6-5 and TRBJ1-5; possible D gene TRBD1, 5 bases. The source material was blood. The clonotype comes from a man between 18 and 29 years old in good health. The CDR3 spells CASRARGGDQPQHF. For the CDR3, the DNA is TGTGCCAGCAGGGCCCGGGGAGGGGATCAGCCCCAGCATTTT.